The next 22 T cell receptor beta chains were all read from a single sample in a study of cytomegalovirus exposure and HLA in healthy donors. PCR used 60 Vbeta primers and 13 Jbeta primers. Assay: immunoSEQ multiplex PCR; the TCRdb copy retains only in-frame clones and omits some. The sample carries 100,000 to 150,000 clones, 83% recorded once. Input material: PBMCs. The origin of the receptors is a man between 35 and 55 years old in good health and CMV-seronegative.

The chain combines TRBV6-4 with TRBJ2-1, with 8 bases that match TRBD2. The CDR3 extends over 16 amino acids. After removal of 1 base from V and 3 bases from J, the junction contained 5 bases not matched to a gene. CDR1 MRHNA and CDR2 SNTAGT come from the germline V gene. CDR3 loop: CASSDLAGGHYNEQFF. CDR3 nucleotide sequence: TGTGCCAGCAGTGACTTGGCGGGAGGTCACTACAATGAGCAGTTCTTC.

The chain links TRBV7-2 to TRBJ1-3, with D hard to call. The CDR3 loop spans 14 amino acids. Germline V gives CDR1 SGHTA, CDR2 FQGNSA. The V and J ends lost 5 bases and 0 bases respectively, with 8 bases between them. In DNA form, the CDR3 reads TGTGCCAGCAGCCTCAGATCCTCTGGAAACACCATATATTTT. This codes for CASSLRSSGNTIYF.

CDR3 DNA sequence: TGTGCCAGCAGTTTGGGGAGGACTAGCGGGGGACCCTCGGCCTCTGGGGCCAACGTCCTGACTTTC. Residues: CASSLGRTSGGPSASGANVLTF. The chain links TRBV27 to TRBJ2-6; 13 nucleotides align to TRBD2. V gave up 3 bases and J gave up 0 bases; unmatched junction bases: 14. CDR1 is MNHEY and CDR2 is SMNVEV in the germline V gene (reference sequence). The CDR3 loop spans 22 amino acids. Combining the CDR3 with reference TRBV27 and TRBJ2-6 gives the whole variable domain EAQVTQNPRYLITVTGKKLTVTCSQNMNHEYMSWYRQDPGLGLRQIYYSMNVEVTDKGDVPEGYKVSRKEKRNFPLILESPSPNQTSLYFCASSLGRTSGGPSASGANVLTFGAGSRLTVL.

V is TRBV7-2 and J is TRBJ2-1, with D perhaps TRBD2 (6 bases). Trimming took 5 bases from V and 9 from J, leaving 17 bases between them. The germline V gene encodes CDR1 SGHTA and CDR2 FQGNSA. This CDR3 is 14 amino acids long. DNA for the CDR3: TGTGCCAGCAGCGCCTGGCGGGCGGGATTTGAGCAGTTCTTC. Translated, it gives CASSAWRAGFEQFF. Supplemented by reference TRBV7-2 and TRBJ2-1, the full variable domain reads GAGVSQSPSNKVTEKGKDVELRCDPISGHTALYWYRQSLGQGLEFLIYFQGNSAPDKSGLPSDRFSAERTGGSVSTLTIQRTQQEDSAVYLCASSAWRAGFEQFFGPGTRLTVL.

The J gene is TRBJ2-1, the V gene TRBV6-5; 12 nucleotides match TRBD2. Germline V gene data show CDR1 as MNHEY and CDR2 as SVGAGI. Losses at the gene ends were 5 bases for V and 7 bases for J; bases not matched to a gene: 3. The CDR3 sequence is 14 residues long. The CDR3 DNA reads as TGTGCCAGCAGTAGACTAGCGGGAGTTAATGAGCAGTTCTTC. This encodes CASSRLAGVNEQFF.

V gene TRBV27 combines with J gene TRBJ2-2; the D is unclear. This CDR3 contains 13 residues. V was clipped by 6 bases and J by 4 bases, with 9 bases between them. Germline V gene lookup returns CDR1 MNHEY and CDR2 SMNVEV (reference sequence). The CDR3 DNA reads TGTGCCAGCAGACAGATTGGCACCGGGGAGCTGTTTTTT. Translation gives CASRQIGTGELFF.

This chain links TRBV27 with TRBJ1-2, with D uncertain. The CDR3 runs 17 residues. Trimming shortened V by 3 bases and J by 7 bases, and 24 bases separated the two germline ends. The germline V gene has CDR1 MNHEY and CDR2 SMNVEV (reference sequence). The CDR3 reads CASSFASFTGVRGGYTF. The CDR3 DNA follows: TGTGCCAGCAGTTTCGCCTCCTTTACCGGGGTGCGCGGTGGCTACACCTTC.

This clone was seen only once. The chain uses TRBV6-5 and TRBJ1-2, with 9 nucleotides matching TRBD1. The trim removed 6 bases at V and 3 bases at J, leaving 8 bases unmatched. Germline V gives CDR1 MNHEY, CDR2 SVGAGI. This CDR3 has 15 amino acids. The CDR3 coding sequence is TGTGCCAGCAGGGCCAGAACAGGGGGCGACTATGGCTACACCTTC. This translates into CASRARTGGDYGYTF.

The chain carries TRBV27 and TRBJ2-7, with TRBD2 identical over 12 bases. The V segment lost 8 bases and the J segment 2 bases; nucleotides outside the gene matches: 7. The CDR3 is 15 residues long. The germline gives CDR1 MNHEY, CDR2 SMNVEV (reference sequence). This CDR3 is CASGTWTSGTYEQYF. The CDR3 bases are TGTGCCAGCGGTACTTGGACTAGCGGGACCTACGAGCAGTACTTC.

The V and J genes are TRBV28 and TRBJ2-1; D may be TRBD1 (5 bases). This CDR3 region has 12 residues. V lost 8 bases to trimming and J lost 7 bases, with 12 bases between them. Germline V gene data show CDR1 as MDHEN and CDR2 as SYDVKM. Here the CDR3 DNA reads TGTGCCAGCGGGGCGTATGGGAATGAGCAGTTCTTC. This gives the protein CASGAYGNEQFF.

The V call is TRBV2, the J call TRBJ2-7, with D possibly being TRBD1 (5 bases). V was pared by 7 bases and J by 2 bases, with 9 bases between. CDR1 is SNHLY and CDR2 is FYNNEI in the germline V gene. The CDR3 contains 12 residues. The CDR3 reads CASKQDPYEQYF. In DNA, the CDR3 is TGTGCCAGCAAACAGGACCCCTACGAGCAGTACTTC.

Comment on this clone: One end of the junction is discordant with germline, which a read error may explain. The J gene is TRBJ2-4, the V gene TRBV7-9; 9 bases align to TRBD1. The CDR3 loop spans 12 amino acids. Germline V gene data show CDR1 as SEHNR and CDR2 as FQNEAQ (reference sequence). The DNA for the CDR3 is TGTTCCAGCAGCCCCGGGACAGGGATTCAGTACTTC. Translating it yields CSSSPGTGIQYF.

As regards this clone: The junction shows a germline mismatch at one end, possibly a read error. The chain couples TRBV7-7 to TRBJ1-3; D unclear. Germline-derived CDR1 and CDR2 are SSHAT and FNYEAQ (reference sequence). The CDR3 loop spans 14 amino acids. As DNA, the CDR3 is TGTGCTAGCAGCGCGGGGATCTCTGGAAACACCATATATTTT. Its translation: CASSAGISGNTIYF.

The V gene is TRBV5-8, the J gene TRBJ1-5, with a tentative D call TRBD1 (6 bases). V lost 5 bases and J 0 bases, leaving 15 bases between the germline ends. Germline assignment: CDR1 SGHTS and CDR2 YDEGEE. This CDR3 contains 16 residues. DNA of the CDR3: TGTGCCAGCAGAGCTAGGACAGTATATAGCAATCAGCCCCAGCATTTT. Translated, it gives CASRARTVYSNQPQHF.

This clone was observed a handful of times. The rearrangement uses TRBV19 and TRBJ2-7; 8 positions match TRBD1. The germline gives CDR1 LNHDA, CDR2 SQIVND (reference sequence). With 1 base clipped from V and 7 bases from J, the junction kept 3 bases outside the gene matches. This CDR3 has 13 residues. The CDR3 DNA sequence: TGTGCCAGTAGTATAGCCAGGGGGCTTGAGCAGTACTTC. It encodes CASSIARGLEQYF.

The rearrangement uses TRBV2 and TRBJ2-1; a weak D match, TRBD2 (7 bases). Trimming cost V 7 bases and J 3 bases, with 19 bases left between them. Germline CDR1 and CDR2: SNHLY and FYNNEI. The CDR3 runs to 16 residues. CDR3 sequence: CASTDLGGGRYNEQFF. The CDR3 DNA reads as TGTGCCAGCACCGACTTAGGGGGGGGGCGCTACAATGAGCAGTTCTTC.

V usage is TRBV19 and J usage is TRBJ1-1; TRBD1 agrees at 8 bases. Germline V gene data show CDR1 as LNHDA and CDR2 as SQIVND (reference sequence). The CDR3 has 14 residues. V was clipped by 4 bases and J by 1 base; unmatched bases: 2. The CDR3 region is CASSRQGKNTEAFF. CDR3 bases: TGTGCCAGTAGTAGACAGGGGAAGAACACTGAAGCTTTCTTT.

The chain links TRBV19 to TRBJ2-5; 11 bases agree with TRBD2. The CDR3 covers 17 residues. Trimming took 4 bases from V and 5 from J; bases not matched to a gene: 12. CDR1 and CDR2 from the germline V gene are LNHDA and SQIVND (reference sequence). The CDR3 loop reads CASSKAGTSGGGETQYF. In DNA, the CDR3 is TGTGCCAGTAGTAAGGCCGGGACTAGCGGAGGGGGGGAGACCCAGTACTTC. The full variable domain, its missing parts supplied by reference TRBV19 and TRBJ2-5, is DGGITQSPKYLFRKEGQNVTLSCEQNLNHDAMYWYRQDPGQGLRLIYYSQIVNDFQKGDIAEGYSVSREKKESFPLTVTSAQKNPTAFYLCASSKAGTSGGGETQYFGPGTRLLVL.

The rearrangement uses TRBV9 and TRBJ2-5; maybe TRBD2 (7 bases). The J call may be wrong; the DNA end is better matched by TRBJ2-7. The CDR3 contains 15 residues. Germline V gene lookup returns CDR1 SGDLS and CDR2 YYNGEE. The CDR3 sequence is CASSVAGGPSYEQYF. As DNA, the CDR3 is TGTGCCAGCAGCGTAGCCGGGGGGCCCTCCTACGAGCAGTACTTC.

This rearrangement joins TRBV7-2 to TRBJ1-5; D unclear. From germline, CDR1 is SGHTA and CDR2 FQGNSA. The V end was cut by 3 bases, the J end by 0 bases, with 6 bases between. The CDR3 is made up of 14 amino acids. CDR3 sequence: CASSFENSNQPQHF. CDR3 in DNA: TGTGCCAGCAGCTTTGAGAATAGCAATCAGCCCCAGCATTTT.

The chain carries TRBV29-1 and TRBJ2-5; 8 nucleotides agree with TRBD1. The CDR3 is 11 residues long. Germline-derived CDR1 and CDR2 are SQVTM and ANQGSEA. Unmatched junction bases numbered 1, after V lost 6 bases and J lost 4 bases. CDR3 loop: CSVGQGETQYF. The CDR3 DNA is TGCAGCGTCGGACAGGGAGAGACCCAGTACTTC.

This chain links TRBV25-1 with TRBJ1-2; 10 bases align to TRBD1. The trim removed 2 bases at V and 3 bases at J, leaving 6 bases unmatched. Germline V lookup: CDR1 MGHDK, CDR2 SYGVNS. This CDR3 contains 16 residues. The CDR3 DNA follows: TGTGCCAGCAGTGAAATGTGGACAGGGGGGGACTATGGCTACACCTTC. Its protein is CASSEMWTGGDYGYTF.